One and the same sample provided the 30 T cell receptor beta chains below, sequenced in a study of cytomegalovirus exposure and HLA in healthy donors. The PCR made use of 60 Vbeta and 13 Jbeta primers. Data came from immunoSEQ multiplex PCR; TCRdb stores just in-frame clones and leaves some out. The sample has roughly 120,000 clones, approximately 76% seen once; the top ten hold around 7.7%. The sequenced sample was PBMCs. The receptor source for this set is a man in his forties or fifties in good health and CMV-seronegative.

The chain is built from TRBV5-1 and TRBJ2-3; TRBD2 matches 7 bases. Germline loops: CDR1 SGHRS, CDR2 YFSETQ. There are 16 residues in the CDR3. The V gene end was trimmed by 6 bases and the J gene end by 6 bases; junction bases not matched to a gene: 16. Written as DNA, the CDR3 is TGCGCCAGCACCATTGATCCAAGCGGGGCGTACGATACGCAGTATTTT. It translates to CASTIDPSGAYDTQYF.

The chain carries TRBV7-9 and TRBJ1-5; no definite D call. The CDR3 runs 13 residues. The germline V and J ends were trimmed by 3 bases and 2 bases, with 5 bases remaining between them. The germline CDR1 and CDR2 sequences are SEHNR and FQNEAQ (reference sequence). The CDR3 reads CASSFRGNQPQHF. The CDR3 DNA sequence: TGTGCCAGCAGCTTTCGTGGCAATCAGCCCCAGCATTTT.

The chain links TRBV5-1 to TRBJ2-3; D uncertain. Germline V lookup: CDR1 SGHRS, CDR2 YFSETQ. The V end lost 2 bases, the J end lost 6 bases, and 10 bases lay between the germline ends. The CDR3 sequence is 13 residues long. In DNA, the CDR3 is TGCGCCAGCAGCTTACGGTCCGGGGATACGCAGTATTTT. It specifies CASSLRSGDTQYF.

This clone was recorded only once. The rearrangement uses TRBV7-9 and TRBJ2-7; D is perhaps TRBD2 (6 bases). The germline CDR1 and CDR2 sequences are SEHNR and FQNEAQ (reference sequence). The CDR3 loop spans 16 amino acids. Deletions cut 4 bases from V and 2 bases from J, with 18 bases between. The CDR3 nucleotides are TGTGCCAGCAGCTCTAGCGTAGTCAGGGTACCCTACGAGCAGTACTTC. It codes for CASSSSVVRVPYEQYF. Variable domain in full (rest from reference TRBV7-9 and TRBJ2-7): DTGVSQNPRHKITKRGQNVTFRCDPISEHNRLYWYRQTLGQGPEFLTYFQNEAQLEKSRLLSDRFSAERPKGSFSTLEIQRTEQGDSAMYLCASSSSVVRVPYEQYFGPGTRLTVT.

The V and J genes are TRBV6-5 and TRBJ2-1, with D possibly TRBD1 on 6 matching bases. The CDR3 spans 13 residues. V was clipped by 7 bases and J by 5 bases, with 12 bases between them. CDR1 and CDR2 from the germline V gene are MNHEY and SVGAGI. CDR3 sequence (DNA): TGTGCCAGCACTCCAGGGGCTAACAATGAGCAGTTCTTC. Translating it yields CASTPGANNEQFF.

The CDR3 bases are TGTGCCGTCGGGGGACGGGCGGGGGGAGGTGAGCAGTACTTC. It translates to CAVGGRAGGGEQYF. The chain employs TRBV7-2 and TRBJ2-7; 8 nucleotides line up with TRBD2. The CDR3 is 14 residues long. Germline values: CDR1 SGHTA, CDR2 FQGNSA. V was clipped by 11 bases and J by 7 bases; unmatched bases: 16.

V gene TRBV7-9 combines with J gene TRBJ1-2, with 7 bases identical to TRBD1. This CDR3 region has 13 residues. The V segment lost 2 bases and the J segment 8 bases; nucleotides outside the gene matches: 5. The germline CDR1 and CDR2 sequences are SEHNR and FQNEAQ (reference sequence). CDR3 DNA: TGTGCCAGCAGCTTATCGGACAGGACGGGCTACACCTTC. As protein: CASSLSDRTGYTF.

The rearrangement joins TRBV27 to TRBJ2-6; a possible D gene is TRBD2 (6 bases). Trimming stripped 5 bases from V and 1 base from J, with 27 bases between. From germline, CDR1 is MNHEY and CDR2 SMNVEV (reference sequence). The CDR3 totals 21 residues. In DNA, the CDR3 is TGTGCCAGCAGTCCTTACCCCCCTGTGAGAAAAGGGAGGTCTGGGGCCAACGTCCTGACTTTC. Amino acids: CASSPYPPVRKGRSGANVLTF.

This chain links TRBV25-1 with TRBJ1-4, with TRBD1 identical over 8 bases. The length of the CDR3 is 18 residues. Germline V gene data show CDR1 as MGHDK and CDR2 as SYGVNS. Trimming removed 1 base from V and 3 bases from J; junction bases left unmatched: 10. In nucleotides, the CDR3 is TGTGCCAGCAGTGAATGGGCGACAGGGGCTTCGTCTAATGAAAAACTGTTTTTT. Translation gives CASSEWATGASSNEKLFF.

This clone was found a few times. V usage is TRBV7-2 and J usage is TRBJ1-4, with D possibly matching TRBD1 (6 bases). Trimming cost V 4 bases and J 7 bases, with 16 bases left between them. The CDR3 consists of 15 residues. CDR1 SGHTA and CDR2 FQGNSA come from the germline V gene. CDR3 nucleotides: TGTGCCAGCAGCTCAACTCGGGGGGCGGGTGAAAAACTGTTTTTT. This codes for CASSSTRGAGEKLFF.

The chain links TRBV5-4 to TRBJ2-1, with D uncertain. The CDR3 runs 12 residues. The germline V gene has CDR1 SGHNT and CDR2 YYREEE (reference sequence). V was clipped by 4 bases and J by 10 bases, with 12 bases between them. The CDR3, as DNA: TGTGCCAGCAGCGGCCAGACTGTCGAGCAGTTCTTC. Translating it yields CASSGQTVEQFF.

Only a few counts were recorded for this clone. This chain joins TRBV19 and TRBJ2-3; D is ambiguous. Germline V gives CDR1 LNHDA, CDR2 SQIVND (reference sequence). Trimming stripped 3 bases from V and 3 bases from J, with 10 bases between. CDR3 size: 14 residues. CDR3 nucleotides: TGTGCCAGTAGTATTAATCTAGGAACAGATACGCAGTATTTT. It specifies CASSINLGTDTQYF.

V is TRBV15 and J is TRBJ1-6; no clear D gene. Germline CDR1 LNHNV, CDR2 YYDKDF (reference sequence). V lost 5 bases and J lost 7, with 15 bases in between. The CDR3 has 15 residues. CDR3 DNA: TGTGCCACCAGCCCCGAGCATGTGGAGAATTCACCCCTCCACTTT. Its protein is CATSPEHVENSPLHF.

The rearrangement uses TRBV9 and TRBJ2-7, with 7 positions matching TRBD2. The J segment lost 12 bases and the V segment lost 0 bases, leaving 6 bases of the junction unmatched. CDR3 length: 12 residues. The germline V gene encodes CDR1 SGDLS and CDR2 YYNGEE. This CDR3 reads CASSVAAGVLYF. DNA for the CDR3: TGTGCCAGCAGCGTAGCTGCGGGGGTTTTGTACTTC.

J is TRBJ2-5 and V is TRBV11-1, with 8 nucleotides matching TRBD2. Trimming took 3 bases from V and 2 from J; bases not matched to a gene: 5. Germline V CDR1 and CDR2: SGHAT, FQDESV (reference sequence). The CDR3 length is 15 residues. This CDR3 is CASSLERGNQETQYF. The CDR3 DNA is TGTGCCAGCAGCTTGGAGCGGGGGAATCAAGAGACCCAGTACTTC.

The chain is built from TRBV11-1 and TRBJ1-2, with D uncertain. The CDR3 is made up of 14 amino acids. Germline CDR1 reads SGHAT; CDR2 reads FQDESV (reference sequence). V was trimmed by 7 bases and J by 2 bases, leaving 14 bases between them. The CDR3 spells CASTPEAANYGYTF. The CDR3 DNA is TGTGCCAGCACCCCCGAGGCAGCGAACTATGGCTACACCTTC.

Worth noting for this clone: Other DNA sequences from this sample encode an identical CDR3 as well. This chain uses TRBV5-4 with TRBJ1-2; 10 bases match TRBD1. In germline, CDR1 is SGHNT, CDR2 YYREEE (reference sequence). V lost 4 bases to trimming and J lost 2 bases; unmatched junction nucleotides: 2. CDR3 length: 14 residues. The CDR3 protein is CASSPGQGNYGYTF. The CDR3 nucleotides are TGTGCCAGCAGCCCGGGACAGGGGAACTATGGCTACACCTTC.

This clone was seen just once. The chain joins TRBV4-3 to TRBJ1-6, with a weak D call TRBD1 (6 bases). V gave up 0 bases and J gave up 9 bases, with 15 bases separating them. The length of the CDR3 is 16 residues. CDR1 and CDR2 from the germline V gene are LGHNA and YSLEER. The CDR3 coding sequence is TGCGCCAGCAGCCAAGATAAAGCGGGGGGCGGTTCACCCCTCCACTTT. Protein sequence: CASSQDKAGGGSPLHF.

The gene calls are TRBV28 and TRBJ2-7; 9 bases match TRBD2. V trimming: 4 bases; J trimming: 7 bases; junction bases outside the gene matches: 14. The CDR3 extends over 16 amino acids. Germline loops: CDR1 MDHEN, CDR2 SYDVKM. CDR3 in DNA: TGTGCCAGCAGTTCCCGGATGGGGCGGGGGGGCTTGGAGCAGTACTTC. Protein: CASSSRMGRGGLEQYF.

This chain joins TRBV5-4 and TRBJ2-3, with D possibly being TRBD1 (6 bases). Germline CDR1 reads SGHNT; CDR2 reads YYREEE (reference sequence). Trimming removed 0 bases from V and 4 bases from J, with 12 bases in between. This CDR3 region has 15 residues. CDR3 sequence (DNA): TGTGCCAGCAGCTTGGAGTGGGGGCCGGCAGATACGCAGTATTTT. This translates into CASSLEWGPADTQYF.

V gene TRBV7-3 combines with J gene TRBJ2-1; 9 nucleotides match TRBD2. This CDR3 contains 17 residues. Germline V gene lookup returns CDR1 SGHTA and CDR2 FQGTGA. J gave up 2 bases and V 1 base, and 6 bases lay outside the gene matches. The CDR3 region has the DNA TGTGCCAGCAGCTTAATCTTGGCTAGCGGGGCCTACAATGAGCAGTTCTTC. Amino acids: CASSLILASGAYNEQFF.

V gene TRBV4-1 combines with J gene TRBJ2-3; D call uncertain. V dropped 4 bases and J dropped 1 base, with 9 bases sitting between them. Germline V gives CDR1 MGHRA, CDR2 YSYEKL. The CDR3 is 14 amino acids. CDR3: CASSPRFGTDTQYF. The CDR3, as DNA: TGCGCCAGCAGCCCTCGGTTCGGCACAGATACGCAGTATTTT.

V is TRBV5-1 and J is TRBJ2-7, with 9 bases matching TRBD1. This CDR3 is 14 amino acids long. Germline CDR1 SGHRS, CDR2 YFSETQ. The J segment lost 5 bases and the V segment lost 4 bases, leaving 7 bases of the junction unmatched. CDR3 DNA sequence: TGCGCCAGCAGCGTGGACAGGGGAATCGACGAGCAGTACTTC. It is translated as CASSVDRGIDEQYF.

This chain connects TRBV7-9 to TRBJ2-7, with 7 bases lining up with TRBD1. The V segment lost 5 bases and the J segment 2 bases; nucleotides outside the gene matches: 6. The germline V gene encodes CDR1 SEHNR and CDR2 FQNEAQ (reference sequence). The CDR3 is made up of 14 amino acids. The CDR3 spells CASSPGDRTYEQYF. CDR3 bases: TGTGCCAGCAGCCCCGGGGACAGAACCTACGAGCAGTACTTC. Together with reference TRBV7-9 and TRBJ2-7, the CDR3 gives the full variable domain: DTGVSQNPRHKITKRGQNVTFRCDPISEHNRLYWYRQTLGQGPEFLTYFQNEAQLEKSRLLSDRFSAERPKGSFSTLEIQRTEQGDSAMYLCASSPGDRTYEQYFGPGTRLTVT.

The J gene is TRBJ2-3, the V gene TRBV5-6; the match to TRBD2 covers 7 bases. Trimming took 5 bases from V and 3 from J; bases not matched to a gene: 12. CDR1 and CDR2 from the germline V gene are SGHDT and YYEEEE. The CDR3 is 16 residues long. The CDR3 DNA is TGTGCCAGCAGTTGGGGCGGGGGAAGCGCGACAGATACGCAGTATTTT. Amino acids: CASSWGGGSATDTQYF.

The chain combines TRBV27 with TRBJ2-7; no clear D gene. There are 13 residues in the CDR3. V dropped 2 bases and J dropped 3 bases, with 8 bases sitting between them. CDR1 and CDR2 from the germline V gene are MNHEY and SMNVEV (reference sequence). The CDR3 DNA follows: TGTGCCAGCAGTTTACGGGTGGGCTACGAGCAGTACTTC. It is translated as CASSLRVGYEQYF.

Notes on this clone: The junction departs from the called germline gene at one end, perhaps through a read error. This chain links TRBV7-9 with TRBJ1-6, with 10 bases that match TRBD1. Per the germline V gene, CDR1 is SEHNR and CDR2 is FQNEAQ (reference sequence). The CDR3 has 13 amino acids. This CDR3 is CANSRDRGTPLHF. CDR3 DNA: TGTGCCAACAGCCGGGACAGGGGAACACCCCTCCACTTT.

The V and J genes are TRBV6-1 and TRBJ2-5; 8 bases map to TRBD2. This CDR3 contains 15 residues. The V gene end was trimmed by 7 bases and the J gene end by 2 bases; junction bases not matched to a gene: 9. Germline CDR1 is MNHNS and CDR2 is SASEGT. The CDR3 region is CASKGGVAGQETQYF. CDR3 in DNA: TGTGCCAGCAAGGGAGGGGTAGCGGGGCAAGAGACCCAGTACTTC.

The V gene is TRBV7-9, the J gene TRBJ2-7; tentatively, D is TRBD1 (5 bases). The CDR3 has 15 amino acids. Germline V gene lookup returns CDR1 SEHNR and CDR2 FQNEAQ (reference sequence). V was trimmed by 3 bases and J by 2 bases, leaving 14 bases between them. CDR3 coding DNA: TGTGCCAGCAGCTTCCCCGACAGATACCCCTACGAGCAGTACTTC. Its protein is CASSFPDRYPYEQYF.

This rearrangement joins TRBV4-1 to TRBJ1-1; no reliable D call. From germline, CDR1 is MGHRA and CDR2 YSYEKL. V gave up 4 bases and J gave up 1 base, with 16 bases separating them. The CDR3 has 16 residues. CDR3 nucleotides: TGCGCCAGCAGCCCCGTCTCGAACATTCCGAACACTGAAGCTTTCTTT. Its translation: CASSPVSNIPNTEAFF.